The entry that follows covers one T cell receptor beta chain sequence. This clone was seen a handful of times. There is no known antigen for this receptor. No base qualities exist here, and no much larger clone lies one base off it. TCRbeta CDR3 regions were amplified from genomic DNA by means of the immunoSEQ Assay, a bias-controlled multiplex PCR. Regarding the original processing steps: The number of nucleated cells in each sample was estimated from the amplification of reference gene primers within the assay. Sequence reads were collapsed and filtered to measure the absolute abundance of every unique TCRbeta CDR3 rearrangement. For each sample, productive Simpson clonality was calculated as the square root of Simpson's diversity index over productive rearrangements. The clones in this table, taken by TCRdb from immuneACCESS, are in-frame only. Not every clone is retained; where verified, under half of the shortfall comes from an unresolved V gene, and the cause of the rest is unknown. V and J calls and clone size follow that table, whereas D and trimming were derived from the DNA. A total of 150,000 to 200,000 clones appear in this sample, roughly 78% of them only once. The top ten clonotypes cover around 7% of the sample.

Collaborating institutions collected whole blood in K2EDTA tubes following their own protocols. For TCRbeta analysis, collaborator samples were shipped as frozen whole blood, as isolated PBMCs, or as DNA extracted from either sample type. The source of the sample is a study of blood T cell repertoires in COVID-19 (dated by TCRdb to the early 2020s). As for the study more broadly: The collaborator samples originated in the United States, Italy and Spain and spanned the acute and convalescent phases of COVID-19. Samples were obtained from the ongoing ImmuneRACE study (first 160 participants) and from some 1,200 subjects provided by 6 global collaborators. A de-identified subject ID, COVID-19 status, age in years and sex were almost always included in the sample metadata. The prospective study material was composed of cDNA or gDNA derived from T cells, B-cell-depleted T cells, or PBMCs. Where available, HLA class I and class II types were obtained from metadata supplied by the sample provider rather than from assay-based typing. Deeply sampled blood TCRbeta repertoires from subjects exposed to, actively infected with, or recovered from COVID-19 were included in the dataset. The repertoires were released in a freely available public database meant as a resource for research on the immune response to SARS-CoV-2.

CDR1 is given as SGHTS and CDR2 as YDEGEE, both from the germline V gene. V trim: 4 bases; J trim: 0 bases; unmatched bases: 5. From the cysteine through the phenylalanine, the CDR3 covers 16 amino acids. The DNA shown is the 48-base CDR3, in frame from base 1. Overall study outcomes, separate from this receptor: The quantity of clinical and demographic metadata differed by source and by participant and was supplied without curation.

Sequencing was performed on peripheral blood. The sequence was collected from a man between 65 and 85 years old with active or convalescent COVID-19. The chain couples TRBV5-8 to TRBJ1-1, with TRBD1 matching 11 junction bases. The CDR3 reads as follows: CASSLGTGGVNTEAFF. The nucleotide sequence reads TGTGCCAGCAGCCTCGGGACAGGGGGTGTGAACACTGAAGCTTTCTTT.